This T cell receptor beta chain was captured by sequencing in a study of blood T cell repertoires in COVID-19. Study-level information: COVID-19 samples from acute and convalescent phases originated in the United States, Italy and Spain.

Produced via immunoSEQ multiplex PCR; TCRdb's table is partial and in-frame only. The sample shows approximately 150,000 clones, roughly 90% of them seen only once. The CDR3 totals 16 residues. Trimming stripped 0 bases from V and 1 base from J, with 13 bases between. CDR1 SEHNR and CDR2 FQNEAQ come from the germline V gene (reference sequence). Sample: peripheral blood. The chain joins TRBV7-9 to TRBJ2-7, with a possible D match to TRBD2 (5 bases). The source of this sequence is a woman in her forties or fifties with acute or convalescent COVID-19. The DNA of the CDR3 is TGTGCCAGCAGCTTAGCGGGTCACCGAGGGTCCTACGAGCAGTACTTC. The encoded protein is CASSLAGHRGSYEQYF.